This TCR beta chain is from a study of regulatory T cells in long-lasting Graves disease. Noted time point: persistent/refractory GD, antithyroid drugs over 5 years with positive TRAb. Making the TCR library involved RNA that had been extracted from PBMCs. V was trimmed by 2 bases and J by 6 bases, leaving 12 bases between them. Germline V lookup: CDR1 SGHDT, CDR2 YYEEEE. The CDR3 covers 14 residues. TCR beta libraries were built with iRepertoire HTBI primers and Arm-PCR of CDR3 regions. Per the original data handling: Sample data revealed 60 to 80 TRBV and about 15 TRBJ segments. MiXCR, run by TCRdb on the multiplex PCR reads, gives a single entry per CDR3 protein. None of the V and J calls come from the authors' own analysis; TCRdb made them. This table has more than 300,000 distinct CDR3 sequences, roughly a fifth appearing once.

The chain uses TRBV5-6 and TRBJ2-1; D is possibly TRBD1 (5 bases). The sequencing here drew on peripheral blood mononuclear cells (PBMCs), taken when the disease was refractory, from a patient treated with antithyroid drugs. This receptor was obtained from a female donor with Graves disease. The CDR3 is CASSFPGSGNEQFF. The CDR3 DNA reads TGTGCCAGCAGCTTCCCAGGGTCAGGCAATGAGCAGTTCTTC.